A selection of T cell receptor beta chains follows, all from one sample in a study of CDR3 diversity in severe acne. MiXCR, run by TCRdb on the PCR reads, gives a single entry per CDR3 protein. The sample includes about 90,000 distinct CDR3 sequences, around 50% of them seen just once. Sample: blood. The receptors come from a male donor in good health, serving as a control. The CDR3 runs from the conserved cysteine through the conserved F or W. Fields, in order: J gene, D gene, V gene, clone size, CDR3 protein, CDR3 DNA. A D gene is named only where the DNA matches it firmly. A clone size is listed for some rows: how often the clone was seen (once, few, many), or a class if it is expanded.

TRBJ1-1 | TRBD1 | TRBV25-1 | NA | CASTTRGRGDTEAFF | TGTGCCAGCACCACCCGAGGCAGGGGGGACACTGAAGCTTTCTTT
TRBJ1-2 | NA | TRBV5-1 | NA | CASSFDRYYGYTF | TGCGCCAGCAGCTTCGACAGGTACTATGGCTACACCTTC
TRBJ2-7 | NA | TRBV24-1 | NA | CATSGGAPYEQYF | TGTGCCACCAGTGGCGGGGCCCCCTACGAGCAGTACTTC
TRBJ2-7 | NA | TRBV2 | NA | CASSTEGGLSSYEQYF | TGTGCCAGCAGTACGGAGGGAGGATTAAGCTCCTACGAGCAGTACTTC
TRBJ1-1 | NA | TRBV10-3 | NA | CAISRDSTEAFF | TGTGCCATCAGCCGGGACTCCACTGAAGCTTTCTTT
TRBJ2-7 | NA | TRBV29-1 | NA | CSVGTLSSYEQYF | TGCAGCGTTGGGACACTGAGCTCCTACGAGCAGTACTTC
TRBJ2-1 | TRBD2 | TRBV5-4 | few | CASSILAGGRDEQFF | TGTGCCAGCAGCATACTAGCGGGGGGGCGGGATGAGCAGTTCTTC
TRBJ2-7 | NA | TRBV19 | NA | CARDADEQYF | TGTGCTAGAGATGCGGACGAGCAGTACTTC
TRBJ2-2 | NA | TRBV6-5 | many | CASSYDGSNTGELFF | TGTGCCAGCAGTTACGACGGATCGAACACCGGGGAGCTGTTTTTT
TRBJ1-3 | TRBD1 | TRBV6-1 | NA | CASSEDRGSGNTIYF | TGTGCCAGCAGTGAAGACAGGGGATCTGGAAACACCATATATTTT
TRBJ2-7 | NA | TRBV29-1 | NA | CSGSRGEQYF | TGCAGCGGGTCGAGGGGCGAGCAGTACTTC
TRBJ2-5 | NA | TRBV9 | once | CASSVDSGETQYF | TGTGCCAGCAGCGTAGATTCCGGGGAGACCCAGTACTTC
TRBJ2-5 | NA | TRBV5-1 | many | CASTRNPARETQYF | TGCGCCAGCACCCGGAACCCTGCGAGGGAGACCCAGTACTTC
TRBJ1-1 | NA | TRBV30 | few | CAWSATGRNTEAFF | TGTGCCTGGAGTGCTACAGGAAGAAACACTGAAGCTTTCTTT
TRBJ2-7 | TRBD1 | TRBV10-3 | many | CAISDRATYEQYF | TGTGCCATCTCGGACAGGGCAACCTACGAGCAGTACTTC
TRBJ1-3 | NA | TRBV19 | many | CASRETGTGNTIYF | TGTGCCAGTAGGGAAACAGGGACTGGAAACACCATATATTTT
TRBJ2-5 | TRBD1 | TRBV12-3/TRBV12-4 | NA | CASRNAGGETQYF | TGTGCCAGCAGGAACGCAGGGGGAGAGACCCAGTACTTC
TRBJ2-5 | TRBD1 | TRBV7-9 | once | CASRPTDRGETQYF | TGTGCCAGCAGACCCACTGACAGGGGGGAGACCCAGTACTTC
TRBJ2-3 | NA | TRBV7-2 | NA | CASSFGAGGTTDTQYF | TGTGCCAGCAGCTTTGGGGCCGGGGGGACAACAGATACGCAGTATTTT
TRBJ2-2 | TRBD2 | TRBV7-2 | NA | CASSLGTSMVPGELFF | TGTGCCAGCAGCTTAGGGACTAGCATGGTCCCCGGGGAGCTGTTTTTT
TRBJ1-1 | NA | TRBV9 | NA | CASSVVQVNTEAFF | TGTGCCAGCAGCGTAGTTCAGGTCAACACTGAAGCTTTCTTT
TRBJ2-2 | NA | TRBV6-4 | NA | CASSEGELFF | TGTGCCAGCAGTGAAGGGGAGCTGTTTTTT
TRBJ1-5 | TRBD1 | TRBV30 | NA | CAWSSMGTGSQPQHF | TGTGCCTGGAGTTCCATGGGGACAGGCTCCCAGCCCCAGCATTTT
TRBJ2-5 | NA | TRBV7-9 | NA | CASGRGGGETQYF | TGTGCCAGCGGGAGGGGGGGCGGCGAGACCCAGTACTTC
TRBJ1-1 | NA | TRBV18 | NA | CASSPPTNTEAFF | TGTGCCAGCTCACCACCGACCAACACTGAAGCTTTCTTT
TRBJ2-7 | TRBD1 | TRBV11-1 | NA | CASSPRGTGYEQYF | TGTGCCAGCAGCCCCCGAGGGACAGGGTACGAGCAGTACTTC
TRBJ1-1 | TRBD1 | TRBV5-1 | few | CASSPGTGRNTEAFF | TGCGCCAGCAGCCCGGGGACAGGGAGGAACACTGAAGCTTTCTTT
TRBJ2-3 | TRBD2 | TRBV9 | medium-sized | CASSVGAGGPSLIRAHF | TGTGCCAGCAGCGTAGGGGCGGGAGGGCCCTCGCTGATACGCGCCCATTTT
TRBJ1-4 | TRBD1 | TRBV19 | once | CASRGQGATNEKLFF | TGTGCCAGTAGGGGACAGGGGGCAACTAATGAAAAACTGTTTTTT
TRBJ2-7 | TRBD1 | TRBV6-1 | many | CASSVRDRAYEQYF | TGTGCCAGCAGTGTCCGGGACAGGGCCTACGAGCAGTACTTC
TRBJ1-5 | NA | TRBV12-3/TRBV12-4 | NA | CASRGDQPQHF | TGTGCCAGCAGGGGAGATCAGCCCCAGCATTTT
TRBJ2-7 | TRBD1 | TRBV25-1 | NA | CASSARDRGDEQYF | TGTGCCAGCAGTGCAAGGGACAGGGGGGACGAGCAGTACTTC
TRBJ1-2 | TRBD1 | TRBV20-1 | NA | CSALQGAEGYTF | TGCAGTGCCCTGCAGGGGGCGGAGGGCTACACCTTC
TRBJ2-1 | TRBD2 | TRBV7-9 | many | CASSLVQAGESNEQFF | TGTGCCAGCAGCTTAGTGCAAGCGGGGGAAAGCAATGAGCAGTTCTTC
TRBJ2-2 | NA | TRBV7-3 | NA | CASSSIGQNTGELFF | TGTGCCAGCAGCTCGATAGGGCAGAACACCGGGGAGCTGTTTTTT
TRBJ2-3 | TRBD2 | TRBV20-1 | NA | CSAADVAGSTDTQYF | TGCAGTGCTGCCGACGTAGCGGGGAGCACAGATACGCAGTATTTT
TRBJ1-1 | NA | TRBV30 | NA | CAWSLWAGVNTEAFF | TGTGCCTGGAGTCTATGGGCGGGGGTGAACACTGAAGCTTTCTTT
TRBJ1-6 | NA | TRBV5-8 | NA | CASSYHGGNSPLHF | TGTGCCAGCAGTTACCACGGAGGGAATTCACCCCTCCACTTT
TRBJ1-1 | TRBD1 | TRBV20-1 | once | CSATRDRGITEAFF | TGCAGTGCTACTCGGGACAGGGGGATCACTGAAGCTTTCTTT
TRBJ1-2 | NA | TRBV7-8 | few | CASSLRDTSGYTF | TGTGCCAGCAGCTTAAGGGACACCAGTGGCTACACCTTC
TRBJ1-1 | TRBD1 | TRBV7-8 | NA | CASSLAFSRGVSEAFF | TGTGCCAGCAGCTTAGCGTTCTCCAGGGGGGTATCTGAAGCTTTCTTT
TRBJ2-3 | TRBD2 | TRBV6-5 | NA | CASSYAGGGDTQYF | TGTGCCAGCAGTTACGCTGGGGGGGGAGATACGCAGTATTTT
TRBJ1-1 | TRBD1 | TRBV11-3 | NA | CASSPAGGQGTEAFF | TGTGCCAGCAGCCCTGCTGGGGGACAGGGGACTGAAGCTTTCTTT
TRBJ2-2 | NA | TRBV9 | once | CASTHRGELFF | TGTGCCAGCACCCACCGCGGGGAGCTGTTTTTT
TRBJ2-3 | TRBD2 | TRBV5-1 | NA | CATKSGGWSTDTQYF | TGCGCCACAAAGAGCGGGGGGTGGAGCACAGATACGCAGTATTTT
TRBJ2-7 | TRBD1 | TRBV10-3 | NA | CAISESWTGVEQYF | TGTGCCATCAGTGAGTCTTGGACAGGGGTCGAGCAGTACTTC
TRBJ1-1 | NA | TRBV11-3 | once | CASSLVVAGGEAFF | TGTGCCAGCAGCTTAGTAGTCGCGGGAGGGGAAGCTTTCTTT
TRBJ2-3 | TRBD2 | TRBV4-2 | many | CASSPTPGLAGGRGTDTQYF | TGTGCCAGCAGCCCTACACCGGGACTAGCGGGAGGGCGGGGCACAGATACGCAGTATTTT
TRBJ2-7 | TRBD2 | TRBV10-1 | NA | CASSESLAGSYEQYF | TGCGCCAGCAGTGAGTCACTAGCGGGATCCTACGAGCAGTACTTC
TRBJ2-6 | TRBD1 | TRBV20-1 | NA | CSAPDRAGANVLTF | TGCAGTGCTCCCGACAGGGCCGGGGCCAACGTCCTGACTTTC
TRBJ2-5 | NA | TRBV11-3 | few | CASSQPRGGEETQYF | TGTGCCAGCAGCCAACCGAGGGGAGGTGAAGAGACCCAGTACTTC